The rows below give T cell receptor beta chains drawn from one sample of a study of early T cells in non-severe SARS-CoV-2 infection. A single record per CDR3 protein comes from TCRdb applying MiXCR to the 5' RACE reads. This sample has 55,000 to 70,000 distinct CDR3 sequences, with approximately 12% found just once. The material was whole blood, obtained at baseline. These receptors came from an adult who was a healthcare worker with PCR-confirmed SARS-CoV-2 infection or an uninfected control (not recorded which). The donor label of this sample is uncertain. Both conserved end residues are part of each CDR3. A D gene is named only where the DNA matches it firmly. Clone sizes are given selectively: once, few, many, or a class where the clone is expanded.

TRBJ1-1 13 NA NA TRBV29-1 TGCAGCGTTGATAGGGTCGGGGGCACTGAAGCTTTCTTT CSVDRVGGTEAFF
TRBJ2-3 13 TRBD2 few TRBV12-3/TRBV12-4 TGTGCCACCATACTAGCGGTCACAGATACGCAGTATTTT CATILAVTDTQYF
TRBJ1-1 14 NA NA TRBV20-1 TGCAGTGCTAGACTTTCCCTGAGAGAGACTGAAGCTTTCTTT CSARLSLRETEAFF
TRBJ1-5 15 TRBD1 many TRBV6-5 TGTGCCAGCAGTCCCGACAGGGCCCTATCGGGGCCCCAGCATTTT CASSPDRALSGPQHF
TRBJ1-1 15 NA many TRBV27 TGTGCCAGCACCCCGCGGCCCCTTGGGGGCACTGAAGCTTTCTTT CASTPRPLGGTEAFF
TRBJ2-1 16 TRBD2 NA TRBV11-2 TGTGCCAGCAGCTGGCCTGCCAGCGGGGGGGACAATGAGCAGTTCTTC CASSWPASGGDNEQFF
TRBJ1-1 12 NA NA TRBV20-1 TGCAGTGCTAGAGTCAAAGGTCCTGAAGCTTTCTTT CSARVKGPEAFF
TRBJ2-4 19 TRBD1 NA TRBV15 TGTGCCACCCAGGACGGGGACAGATTATCATTCTTAGCCAAAAACATTCAGTACTTC CATQDGDRLSFLAKNIQYF
TRBJ2-1 15 TRBD2 few TRBV20-1 TGCAGTGCTAGTCTGGGGCCGGGACTAGTCAGTGAGCAGTTCTTC CSASLGPGLVSEQFF
TRBJ2-3 18 TRBD1 many TRBV11-2 TGTGCCAGCAGCTTAGTTTTCTCCGGACAGGCGTTCACAGATACGCAGTATTTT CASSLVFSGQAFTDTQYF
TRBJ2-5 14 NA NA TRBV18 TGTGCCAGCTCACCTATCGGACAGAAAGAGACCCAGTACTTC CASSPIGQKETQYF
TRBJ2-3 14 NA NA TRBV7-9 TGTGCCAGCAGCCCCGTGGGCCACACAGATACGCAGTATTTT CASSPVGHTDTQYF
TRBJ2-3 17 TRBD2 many TRBV10-2 TGCGCCAGCAGTGAGTCCCGGGCTAGCGGGTTCACAGATACGCAGTATTTT CASSESRASGFTDTQYF
TRBJ1-3 14 NA NA TRBV25-1 TGTGCCAGCAGTGAATCCAGGGTTGGAAACACCATATATTTT CASSESRVGNTIYF
TRBJ2-3 16 TRBD2 NA TRBV5-1 TGCGCCAGCAGCACCGGACTAGCGGGGAGCACAGATACGCAGTATTTT CASSTGLAGSTDTQYF
TRBJ2-3 13 NA few TRBV7-6 TGTGCCAGCAGTACGTCTGTTGCGGATACGCAGTATTTT CASSTSVADTQYF
TRBJ1-1 19 TRBD1 NA TRBV11-2 TGTGCCAGCAGCCCGCGGACCACCGGGACAGGGGTGGTTGGCACTGAAGCTTTCTTT CASSPRTTGTGVVGTEAFF
TRBJ1-2 13 TRBD1 few TRBV20-1 TGCAGTGCCCTCGACAGGGATTACTATGGCTACACCTTC CSALDRDYYGYTF
TRBJ2-1 16 NA NA TRBV12-3/TRBV12-4 TGTGCCAGCAGACGCCCCCGGGGGCAGGGCGACAATGAGCAGTTCTTC CASRRPRGQGDNEQFF
TRBJ1-1 14 TRBD1 NA TRBV20-1 TGCAGCGCGACCCAGACAGGGGGCGCGACTGAAGCTTTCTTT CSATQTGGATEAFF
TRBJ1-1 18 TRBD1 few TRBV3-1 TGTGCCAGCAGCCAACTATATAGAATCGGGACAGCCAACACTGAAGCTTTCTTT CASSQLYRIGTANTEAFF
TRBJ1-5 15 NA NA TRBV20-1 TGCAGTGCTAGGACGGAGGGGGATAGCAATCAGCCCCAGCATTTT CSARTEGDSNQPQHF
TRBJ2-5 16 TRBD1 few TRBV4-1 TGCGCCAGCAGCCAAGGCCCGACAGGGGGCTCGGAGACCCAGTACTTC CASSQGPTGGSETQYF
TRBJ2-3 14 NA few TRBV5-1 TGCGCCAGCAGCTTGGAGGGCTCCACAGATACGCAGTATTTT CASSLEGSTDTQYF
TRBJ1-1 13 NA NA TRBV19 TGTGCCAGTAGCTCGGACAGAAACACTGAAGCTTTCTTT CASSSDRNTEAFF
TRBJ1-5 14 NA many TRBV2 TGTGCCAGCAGTGAAGGGGGCGGCAATCAGCCCCAGCATTTT CASSEGGGNQPQHF
TRBJ1-2 18 TRBD1 NA TRBV6-2/TRBV6-3 TGTGCCAGCAGTTACTCCCGGGACAGGGCAAGAGGGCACTATGGCTACACCTTC CASSYSRDRARGHYGYTF
TRBJ2-1 16 TRBD1 NA TRBV4-1 TGCGCCAGCAGCCTCAATACAGGGGCCTCCTACAATGAGCAGTTCTTC CASSLNTGASYNEQFF
TRBJ1-1 10 NA NA TRBV12-3/TRBV12-4 TGTGCCAGCAGTCAGCACGGAGCTTTCTTT CASSQHGAFF
TRBJ2-2 18 TRBD1 NA TRBV12-3/TRBV12-4 TGTGCCAGCAGTTTGGGGACAGGGTGGGTCGGCAACACCGGGGAGCTGTTTTTT CASSLGTGWVGNTGELFF
TRBJ1-4 15 NA NA TRBV2 TGTGCCAGCGAGGGAATGGTTCTCAGGAGTGAAAAACTGTTTTTT CASEGMVLRSEKLFF
TRBJ2-2 15 NA few TRBV5-1 TGCGCCAGCGGAAGGGACGATTCGCAGCCCGGGGAGCTGTTTTTT CASGRDDSQPGELFF
TRBJ1-4 15 TRBD1 many TRBV12-3/TRBV12-4 TGTGCCAGCAGTGCATCGGGACAGGGTAACGAAAAACTGTTTTTT CASSASGQGNEKLFF
TRBJ2-2 14 TRBD1 NA TRBV7-9 TGTGCCAGCAGCAAAGGACAGGGCACCGGGGAGCTGTTTTTT CASSKGQGTGELFF
TRBJ2-1 19 TRBD2 NA TRBV4-2 TGTGCCAGCAGCCAAGAACGTGGAACTAGCGGGGGGTCCGACAATGAGCAGTTCTTC CASSQERGTSGGSDNEQFF
TRBJ1-5 15 NA few TRBV3-1 TGTGCCAGCAGCCAAGGTACGGTTCGCAATCAGCCCCAGCATTTT CASSQGTVRNQPQHF
TRBJ2-3 12 TRBD2 once TRBV6-2/TRBV6-3 TGTGCCAGCAGTCGGACTAGCGGGGTTGCGTATTTT CASSRTSGVAYF
TRBJ1-5 13 NA many TRBV18 TGTGCCAGCTCACCATGGGCAGATCAGCCCCAGCATTTT CASSPWADQPQHF
TRBJ1-2 11 NA few TRBV28 TGTGCCAGCGGACTCTCGATTGGCTACACCTTC CASGLSIGYTF
TRBJ2-1 17 TRBD2 few TRBV14 TGTGCCAGCAGCCGAGCCTTACTAGCGGGGGGCCTAAATGAGCAGTTCTTC CASSRALLAGGLNEQFF